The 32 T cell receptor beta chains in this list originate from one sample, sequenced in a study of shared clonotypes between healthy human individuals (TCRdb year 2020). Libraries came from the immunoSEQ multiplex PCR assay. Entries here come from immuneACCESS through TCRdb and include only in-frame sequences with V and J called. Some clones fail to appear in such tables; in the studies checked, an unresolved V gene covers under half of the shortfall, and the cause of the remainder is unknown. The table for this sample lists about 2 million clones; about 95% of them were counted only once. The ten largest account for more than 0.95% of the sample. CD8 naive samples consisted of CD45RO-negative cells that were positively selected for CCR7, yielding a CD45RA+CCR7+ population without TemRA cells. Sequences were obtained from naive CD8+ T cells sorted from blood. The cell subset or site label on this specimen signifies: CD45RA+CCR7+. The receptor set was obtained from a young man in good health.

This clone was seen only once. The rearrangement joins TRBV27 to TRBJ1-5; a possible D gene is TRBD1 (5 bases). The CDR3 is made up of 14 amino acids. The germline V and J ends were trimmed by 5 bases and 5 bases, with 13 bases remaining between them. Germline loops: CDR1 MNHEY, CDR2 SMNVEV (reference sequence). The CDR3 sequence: CASSPTGGDQPQHF. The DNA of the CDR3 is TGTGCCAGCAGTCCGACGGGGGGGGATCAGCCCCAGCATTTT.

As DNA, the CDR3 is TGTGCCAGCAGCACCCAACAGGGGTGGGGTGAGACCCAGTACTTC. This sequence encodes CASSTQQGWGETQYF. The chain uses TRBV9 and TRBJ2-5; the match to TRBD1 covers 7 bases. Germline-derived CDR1 and CDR2 are SGDLS and YYNGEE. Trimming took 4 bases from V and 5 from J; bases not matched to a gene: 11. The CDR3 is 15 residues long.

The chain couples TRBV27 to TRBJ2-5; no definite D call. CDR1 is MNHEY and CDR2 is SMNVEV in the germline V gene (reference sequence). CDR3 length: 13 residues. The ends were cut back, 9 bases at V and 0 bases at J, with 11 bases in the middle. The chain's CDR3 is CASMDGYQETQYF. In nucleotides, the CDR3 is TGTGCCAGTATGGACGGGTACCAAGAGACCCAGTACTTC.

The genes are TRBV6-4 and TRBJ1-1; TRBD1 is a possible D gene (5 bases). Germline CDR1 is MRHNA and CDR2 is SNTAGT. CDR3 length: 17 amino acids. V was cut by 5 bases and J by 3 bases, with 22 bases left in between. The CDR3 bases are TGTGCCAGCAGTCCAACGGGTCCTGGAGGGGAGCACACTGAAGCTTTCTTT. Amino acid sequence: CASSPTGPGGEHTEAFF.

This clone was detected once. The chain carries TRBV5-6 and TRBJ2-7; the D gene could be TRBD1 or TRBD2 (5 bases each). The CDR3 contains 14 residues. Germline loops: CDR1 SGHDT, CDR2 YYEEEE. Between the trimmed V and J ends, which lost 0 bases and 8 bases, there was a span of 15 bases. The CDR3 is CASSLGGPPLKQYF. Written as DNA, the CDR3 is TGTGCCAGCAGCTTGGGGGGACCCCCTTTAAAGCAGTACTTC. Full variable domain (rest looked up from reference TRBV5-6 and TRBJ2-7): DAGVTQSPTHLIKTRGQQVTLRCSPKSGHDTVSWYQQALGQGPQFIFQYYEEEERQRGNFPDRFSGHQFPNYSSELNVNALLLGDSALYLCASSLGGPPLKQYFGPGTRLTVT.

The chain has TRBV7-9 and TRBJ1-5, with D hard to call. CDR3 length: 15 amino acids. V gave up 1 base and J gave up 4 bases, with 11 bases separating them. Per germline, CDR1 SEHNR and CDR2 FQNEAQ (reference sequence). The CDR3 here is CASSLGPGPNQPQHF. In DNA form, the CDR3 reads TGTGCCAGCAGCTTAGGACCGGGCCCGAATCAGCCCCAGCATTTT.

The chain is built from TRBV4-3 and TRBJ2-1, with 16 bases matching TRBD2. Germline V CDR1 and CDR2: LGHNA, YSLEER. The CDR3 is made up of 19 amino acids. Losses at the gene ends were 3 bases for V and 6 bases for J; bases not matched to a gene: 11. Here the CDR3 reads CASSQDLGLAGGPANEQFF. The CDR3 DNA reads TGCGCCAGCAGCCAGGATCTGGGACTAGCGGGAGGGCCAGCCAATGAGCAGTTCTTC.

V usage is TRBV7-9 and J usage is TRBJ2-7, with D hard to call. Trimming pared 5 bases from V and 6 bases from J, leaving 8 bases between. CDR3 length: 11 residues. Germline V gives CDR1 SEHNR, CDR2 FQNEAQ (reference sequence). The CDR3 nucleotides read TGTGCCAGCAGCCCTGTTGGCGAGCAGTACTTC. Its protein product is CASSPVGEQYF.

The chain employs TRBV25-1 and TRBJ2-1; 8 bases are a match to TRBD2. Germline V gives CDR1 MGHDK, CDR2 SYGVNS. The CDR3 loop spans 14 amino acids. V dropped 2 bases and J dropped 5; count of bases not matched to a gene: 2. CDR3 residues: CASSEAGGNNEQFF. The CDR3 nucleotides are TGTGCCAGCAGTGAAGCGGGGGGCAACAATGAGCAGTTCTTC.

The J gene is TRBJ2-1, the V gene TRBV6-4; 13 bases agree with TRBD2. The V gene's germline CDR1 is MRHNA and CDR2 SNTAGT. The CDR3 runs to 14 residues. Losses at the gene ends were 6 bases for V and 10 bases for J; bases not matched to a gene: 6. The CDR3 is CASRALAGGQEQFF. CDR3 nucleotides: TGTGCCAGCAGGGCACTAGCGGGAGGGCAGGAGCAGTTCTTC.

CDR3 loop: CASSNGGEQFF. The CDR3 nucleotides read TGTGCCAGTAGTAATGGGGGAGAGCAGTTCTTC. This chain uses TRBV19 with TRBJ2-1; D tentatively fits TRBD1 or TRBD2 (5 bases each). Trimming shortened V by 4 bases and J by 10 bases, and 8 bases separated the two germline ends. This CDR3 spans 11 amino acids. CDR1 is LNHDA, CDR2 SQIVND, per germline (reference sequence). The complete variable domain, with remaining parts taken from reference TRBV19 and TRBJ2-1, reads DGGITQSPKYLFRKEGQNVTLSCEQNLNHDAMYWYRQDPGQGLRLIYYSQIVNDFQKGDIAEGYSVSREKKESFPLTVTSAQKNPTAFYLCASSNGGEQFFGPGTRLTVL.

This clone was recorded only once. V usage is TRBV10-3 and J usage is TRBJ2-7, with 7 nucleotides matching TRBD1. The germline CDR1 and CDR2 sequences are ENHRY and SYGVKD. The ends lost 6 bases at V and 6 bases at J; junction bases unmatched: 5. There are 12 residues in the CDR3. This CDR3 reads CAISDTGAEQYF. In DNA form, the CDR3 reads TGTGCCATCAGCGACACAGGGGCCGAGCAGTACTTC.

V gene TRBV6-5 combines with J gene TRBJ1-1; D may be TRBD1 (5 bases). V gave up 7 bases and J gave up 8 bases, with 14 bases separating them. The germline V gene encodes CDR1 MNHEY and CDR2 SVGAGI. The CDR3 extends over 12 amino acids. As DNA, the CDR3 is TGTGCCAGCACCACGGAGGGGACCGAAGCTTTCTTT. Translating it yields CASTTEGTEAFF.

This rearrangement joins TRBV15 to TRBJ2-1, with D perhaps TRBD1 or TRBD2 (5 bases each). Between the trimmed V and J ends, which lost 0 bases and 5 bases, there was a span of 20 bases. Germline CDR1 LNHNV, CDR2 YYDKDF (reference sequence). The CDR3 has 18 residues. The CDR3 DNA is TGTGCCACCAGCAGAGAATTCCGGGGCAGCCTCTGGGACAATGAGCAGTTCTTC. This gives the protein CATSREFRGSLWDNEQFF.

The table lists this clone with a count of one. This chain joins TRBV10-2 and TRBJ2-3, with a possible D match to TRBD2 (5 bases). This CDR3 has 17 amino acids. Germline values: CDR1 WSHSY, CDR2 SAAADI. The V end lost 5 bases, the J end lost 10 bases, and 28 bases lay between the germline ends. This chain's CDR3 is CASSPTSEGYPGWAQYF. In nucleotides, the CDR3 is TGCGCCAGCAGTCCCACTTCTGAGGGCTACCCGGGGTGGGCGCAGTATTTT.

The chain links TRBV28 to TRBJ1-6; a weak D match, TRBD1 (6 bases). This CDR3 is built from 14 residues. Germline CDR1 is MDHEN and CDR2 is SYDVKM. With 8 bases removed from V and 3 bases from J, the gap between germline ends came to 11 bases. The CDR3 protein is CASWGHSYNSPLHF. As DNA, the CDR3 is TGTGCCAGCTGGGGACACAGCTATAATTCACCCCTCCACTTT.

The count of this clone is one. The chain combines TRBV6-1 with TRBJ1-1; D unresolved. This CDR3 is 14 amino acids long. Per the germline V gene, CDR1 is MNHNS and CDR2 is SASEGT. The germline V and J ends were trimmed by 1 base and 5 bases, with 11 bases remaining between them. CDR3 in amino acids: CASSEEVLRTEAFF. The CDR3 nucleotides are TGTGCCAGCAGTGAAGAGGTACTCCGGACTGAAGCTTTCTTT.

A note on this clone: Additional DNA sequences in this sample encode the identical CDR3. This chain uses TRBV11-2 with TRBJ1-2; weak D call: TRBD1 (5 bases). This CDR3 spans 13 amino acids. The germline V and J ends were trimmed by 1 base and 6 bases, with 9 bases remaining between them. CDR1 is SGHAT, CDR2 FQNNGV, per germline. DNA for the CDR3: TGTGCCAGCAGCTTAGTGGGGGGGAATGGCTACACCTTC. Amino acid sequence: CASSLVGGNGYTF. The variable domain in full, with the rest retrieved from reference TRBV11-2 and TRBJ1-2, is EAGVAQSPRYKIIEKRQSVAFWCNPISGHATLYWYQQILGQGPKLLIQFQNNGVVDDSQLPKDRFSAERLKGVDSTLKIQPAKLEDSAVYLCASSLVGGNGYTFGSGTRLTVV.

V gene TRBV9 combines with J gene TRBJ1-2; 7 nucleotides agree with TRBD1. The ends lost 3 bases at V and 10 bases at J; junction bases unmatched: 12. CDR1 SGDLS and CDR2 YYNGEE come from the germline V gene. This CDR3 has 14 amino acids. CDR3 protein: CASSAEPRTGPYTF. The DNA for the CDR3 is TGTGCCAGCAGCGCAGAGCCTCGGACAGGACCCTACACCTTC.

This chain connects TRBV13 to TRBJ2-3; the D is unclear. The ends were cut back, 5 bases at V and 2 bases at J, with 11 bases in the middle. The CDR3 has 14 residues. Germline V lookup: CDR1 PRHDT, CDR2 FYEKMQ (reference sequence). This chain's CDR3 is CASSTGPNTDTQYF. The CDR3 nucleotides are TGTGCCAGCAGCACCGGACCTAACACAGATACGCAGTATTTT.

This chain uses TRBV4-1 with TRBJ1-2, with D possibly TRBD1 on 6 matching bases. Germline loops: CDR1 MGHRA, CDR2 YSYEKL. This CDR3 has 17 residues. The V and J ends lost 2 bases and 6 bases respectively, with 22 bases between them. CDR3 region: CASSQHSFVDRSNGYTF. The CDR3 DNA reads TGCGCCAGCAGCCAACATTCTTTCGTAGACAGGTCGAATGGCTACACCTTC.

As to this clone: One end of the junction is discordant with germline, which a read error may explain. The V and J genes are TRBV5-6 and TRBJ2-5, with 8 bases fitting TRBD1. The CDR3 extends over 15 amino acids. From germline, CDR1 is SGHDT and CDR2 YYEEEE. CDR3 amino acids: CASTLGAGGWETQYF. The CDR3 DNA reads TGTGCCAGCACCTTGGGGGCAGGGGGCTGGGAGACCCAGTACTTC.

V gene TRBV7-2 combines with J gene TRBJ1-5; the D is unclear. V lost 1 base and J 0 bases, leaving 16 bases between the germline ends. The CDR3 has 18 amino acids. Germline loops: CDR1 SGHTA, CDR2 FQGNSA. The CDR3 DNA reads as TGTGCCAGCAGCTTAGAACCCCGAGGGAGCTATAGCAATCAGCCCCAGCATTTT. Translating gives CASSLEPRGSYSNQPQHF. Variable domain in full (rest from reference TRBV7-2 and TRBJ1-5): GAGVSQSPSNKVTEKGKDVELRCDPISGHTALYWYRQSLGQGLEFLIYFQGNSAPDKSGLPSDRFSAERTGGSVSTLTIQRTQQEDSAVYLCASSLEPRGSYSNQPQHFGDGTRLSIL.

The CDR3 reads CASSHGGNSGNTIYF. The CDR3 DNA follows: TGTGCCAGCAGCCATGGGGGGAACTCTGGAAACACCATATATTTT. The V and J genes are TRBV16 and TRBJ1-3, with D possibly matching TRBD1 (5 bases). Deletions cut 3 bases from V and 0 bases from J, with 9 bases between. The germline V gene has CDR1 KGHSY and CDR2 FQNENV. This CDR3 has 15 residues.

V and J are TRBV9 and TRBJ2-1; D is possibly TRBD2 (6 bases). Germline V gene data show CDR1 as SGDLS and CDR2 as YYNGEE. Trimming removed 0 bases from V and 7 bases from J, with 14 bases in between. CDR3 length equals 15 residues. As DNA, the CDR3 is TGTGCCAGCAGCGTAGCGGGGGTTGTGGTGAATGAGCAGTTCTTC. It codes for CASSVAGVVVNEQFF. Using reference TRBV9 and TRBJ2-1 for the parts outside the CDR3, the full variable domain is DSGVTQTPKHLITATGQRVTLRCSPRSGDLSVYWYQQSLDQGLQFLIQYYNGEERAKGNILERFSAQQFPDLHSELNLSSLELGDSALYFCASSVAGVVVNEQFFGPGTRLTVL.

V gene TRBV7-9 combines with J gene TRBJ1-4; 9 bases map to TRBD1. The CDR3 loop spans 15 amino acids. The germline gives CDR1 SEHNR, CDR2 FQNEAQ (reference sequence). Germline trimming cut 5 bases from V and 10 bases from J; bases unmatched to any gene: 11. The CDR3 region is CASSQEGTGYGKLFF. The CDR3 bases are TGTGCCAGCAGCCAGGAGGGGACAGGGTACGGAAAACTGTTTTTT.

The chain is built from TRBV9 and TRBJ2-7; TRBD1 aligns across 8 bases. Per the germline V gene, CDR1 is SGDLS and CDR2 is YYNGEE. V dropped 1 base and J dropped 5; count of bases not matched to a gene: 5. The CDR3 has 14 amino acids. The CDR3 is CASSVQGAGDEQYF. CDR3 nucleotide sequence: TGTGCCAGCAGCGTACAGGGGGCCGGGGACGAGCAGTACTTC.

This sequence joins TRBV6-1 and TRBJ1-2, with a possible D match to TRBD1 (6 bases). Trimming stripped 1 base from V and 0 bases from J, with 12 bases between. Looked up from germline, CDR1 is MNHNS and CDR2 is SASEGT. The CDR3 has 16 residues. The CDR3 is CASSEVYRVANYGYTF. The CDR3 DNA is TGTGCCAGCAGTGAAGTATACAGGGTGGCTAACTATGGCTACACCTTC.

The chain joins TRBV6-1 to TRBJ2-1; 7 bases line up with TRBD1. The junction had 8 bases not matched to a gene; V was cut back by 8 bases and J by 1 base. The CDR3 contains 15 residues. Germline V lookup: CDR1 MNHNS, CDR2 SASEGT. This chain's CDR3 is CASYEGAWSYNEQFF. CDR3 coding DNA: TGTGCCAGCTACGAGGGGGCTTGGTCCTACAATGAGCAGTTCTTC.

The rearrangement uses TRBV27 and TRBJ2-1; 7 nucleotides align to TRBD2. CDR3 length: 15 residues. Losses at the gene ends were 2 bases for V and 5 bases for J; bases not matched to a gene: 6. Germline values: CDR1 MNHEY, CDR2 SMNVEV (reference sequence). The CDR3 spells CASSLTPGLNNEQFF. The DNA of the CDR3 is TGTGCCAGCAGTTTAACTCCGGGACTAAACAATGAGCAGTTCTTC.

The CDR3, as DNA: TGCGCCAGCAGCTACACGGGACTAGCCCTCCCAGATACGCAGTATTTT. As protein: CASSYTGLALPDTQYF. V is TRBV5-1 and J is TRBJ2-3; TRBD2 matches at 9 bases. This CDR3 is built from 16 residues. The germline gives CDR1 SGHRS, CDR2 YFSETQ. V gave up 3 bases and J gave up 4 bases; unmatched junction bases: 9.

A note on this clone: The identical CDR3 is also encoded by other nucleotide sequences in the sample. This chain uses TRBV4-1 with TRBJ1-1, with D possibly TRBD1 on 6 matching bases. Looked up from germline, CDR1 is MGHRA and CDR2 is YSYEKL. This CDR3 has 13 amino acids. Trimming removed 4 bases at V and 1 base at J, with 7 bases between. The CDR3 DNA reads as TGCGCCAGCAGCCGGACAGAGAACACTGAAGCTTTCTTT. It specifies CASSRTENTEAFF.